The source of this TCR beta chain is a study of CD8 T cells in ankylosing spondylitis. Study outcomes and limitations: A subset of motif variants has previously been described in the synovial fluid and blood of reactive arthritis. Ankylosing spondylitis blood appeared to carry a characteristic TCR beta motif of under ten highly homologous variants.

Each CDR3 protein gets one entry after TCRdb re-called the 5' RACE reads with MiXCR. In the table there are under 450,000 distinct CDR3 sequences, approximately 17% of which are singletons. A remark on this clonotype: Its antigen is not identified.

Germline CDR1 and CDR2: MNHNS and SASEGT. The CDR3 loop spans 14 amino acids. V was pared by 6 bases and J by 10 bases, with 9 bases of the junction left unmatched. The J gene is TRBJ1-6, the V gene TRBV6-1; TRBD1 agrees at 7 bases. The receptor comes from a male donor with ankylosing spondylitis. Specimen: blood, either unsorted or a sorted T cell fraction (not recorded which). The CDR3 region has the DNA TGTGCCAGCAGAGCCCCGACAGGGACCTCACCCCTCCACTTT. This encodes CASRAPTGTSPLHF.